This TCR beta chain was recovered during a study of memory CD4+ T cells and cytomegalovirus serostatus (dated by TCRdb to about 2019). Broadly, across the study: The cohort included about 33 healthy adults from Belgium, of whom 9 were CMV seropositive and approximately 24 were CMV seronegative. To replicate a published TCR-based CMV serostatus classifier, the study sequenced CD4+ memory TCRbeta repertoires from a Belgian cohort whose cytomegalovirus serostatus was known.

General study outcomes and caveats: Of under 200 previously reported CMV-associated TCRbeta sequences, approximately 70 appeared in the CD4+ memory repertoires, each in one to five individuals. The results were read as suggesting that the CMV-associated TCR signature is, for the most part, present in the CD4+ memory repertoire. For CMV serostatus prediction, a median bootstrapped AUC of about 0.96 was reached with the original framework, and a median bootstrapped AUC of around 0.89 was reached with a US-trained random forest. On the Belgian cohort, the classifier built on the original framework reached a median bootstrapped AUC of about 0.95, with a 95% CI of 0.76-1.00. Only CD4+CD45RO+ memory cells were sequenced, in contrast to the original study, in which naive and memory CD4+ and CD8+ populations were covered.

The germline V gene specifies SGHAT as CDR1 and FQNNGV as CDR2. The CDR3 contains 13 residues, cysteine and phenylalanine counted. The entry retains the CDR3 DNA only, 39 bases that are in frame from base 1. The junction carries 7 bases between V and J, which are trimmed by 3 bases and 5 bases respectively. Single viable CD3+CD4+CD8-CD45RO+ cells were sorted as memory CD4+ T cells on a FACSAria II. CMV serostatus was determined using a Roche Elecsys assay that detects serum IgG against CMV pp150, pp28, p38 and p52. After thawing, total CD4+ T cells were enriched by positive selection with CD4 magnetic microbeads. The samples came from a different study that was designed specifically to examine the CD4+ T cell memory repertoire. Peripheral blood mononuclear cells were isolated and cryopreserved according to standard operating procedures, and serum was kept at -80 degrees C. CD3-PerCP (BW264/56), CD4-APC (RPA-T4), CD45RO-PE (UCHT1) and CD8-Pacific Orange (3B5) antibodies were used for staining, and non-viable cells were excluded with Sytox blue.

As regards this clone: Its antigen remains unidentified. No much larger clonotype is one base removed from it; base qualities were not supplied.

Genomic DNA was extracted from sorted cells with the Quick-DNA Microprep Kit. TCRbeta DNA was amplified with the immunoSEQ hsTCRbeta kit following the manufacturer's protocol. An Illumina MiSeq instrument was used to sequence the TCRbeta libraries. For the original study's pipeline: Removing out-of-frame sequences left roughly 2.4 million distinct TCRbeta sequences, an average of approximately 61,000 per individual. Each individual was scored by the count of over 150 previously reported CMV-associated TCRbeta sequences and the total productive distinct TCRbeta count. A beta-binomial model was reimplemented in Python, and random forests from scikit-learn, run with default parameters, were trained on data from the US cohort. On the Belgian cohort, classifier performance was reported as the median AUC, along with percentile confidence intervals, across 10,000 bootstrap iterations. Held by TCRdb, this immuneACCESS table contains in-frame sequences only and omits some clones. Under half of the omission traces to an unresolved V gene where checked; the cause of the rest is unknown. V and J calls and clone size come straight from that table; D and trimming were deduced from the DNA. In all, the sample holds just under 60,000 clones, and approximately 78% of those were seen once. The top ten hold 0.85% to 1.2% of the sample.

Sequences were obtained from memory CD4+ T cells from blood. The sequence came from an adult in good health and CMV-seronegative. The chain is made from TRBV11-2 and TRBJ2-2; no D gene call is confident. The encoded CDR3 is CASSLGFTGELFF. The DNA sequence is as follows: TGTGCCAGCAGCTTGGGGTTTACCGGGGAGCTGTTTTTT.